This TCR beta chain was observed in a study of T cell repertoires in cytomegalovirus infection. Background on the study: Indications of both CMV infection and matching HLA type were provided by public TCR beta signatures.

TCRdb analysed the reads with MiXCR anew, one entry per CDR3 protein. The sample includes about 260,000 distinct CDR3 sequences, around 13% seen only once; the top ten take roughly 9.7%. The specimen was PBMCs. The clonotype comes from a human donor in good health (CMV status not recorded). Some clones in this sample may be carry-over from other donors' samples.

CDR3 DNA sequence: TGTGCCAGCAGCTCCCGGGACCAGTTTTATTCACCCCTCCACTTT. This translates into CASSSRDQFYSPLHF. The V and J genes are TRBV5-4 and TRBJ1-6; D is possibly TRBD1 (5 bases). Per germline, CDR1 SGHNT and CDR2 YYREEE (reference sequence). Trimming took off 3 bases at V and 8 bases at J, with 15 bases between the two ends. This CDR3 has 15 residues.